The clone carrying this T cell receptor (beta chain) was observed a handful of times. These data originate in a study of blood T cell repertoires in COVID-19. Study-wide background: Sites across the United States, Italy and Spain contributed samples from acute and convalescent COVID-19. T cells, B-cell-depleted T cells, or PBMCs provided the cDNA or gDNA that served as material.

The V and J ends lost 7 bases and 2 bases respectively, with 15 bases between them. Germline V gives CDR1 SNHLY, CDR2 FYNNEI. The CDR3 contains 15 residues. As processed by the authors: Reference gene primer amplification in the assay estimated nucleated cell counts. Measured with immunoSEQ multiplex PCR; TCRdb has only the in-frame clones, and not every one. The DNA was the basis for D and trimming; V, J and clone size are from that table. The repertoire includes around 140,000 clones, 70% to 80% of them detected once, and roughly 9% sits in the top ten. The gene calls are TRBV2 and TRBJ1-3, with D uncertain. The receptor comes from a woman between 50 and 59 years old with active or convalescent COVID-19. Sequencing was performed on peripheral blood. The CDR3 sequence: CASKVQTSPGNTIYF. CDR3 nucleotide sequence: TGTGCCAGCAAGGTACAGACCTCCCCTGGAAACACCATATATTTT.